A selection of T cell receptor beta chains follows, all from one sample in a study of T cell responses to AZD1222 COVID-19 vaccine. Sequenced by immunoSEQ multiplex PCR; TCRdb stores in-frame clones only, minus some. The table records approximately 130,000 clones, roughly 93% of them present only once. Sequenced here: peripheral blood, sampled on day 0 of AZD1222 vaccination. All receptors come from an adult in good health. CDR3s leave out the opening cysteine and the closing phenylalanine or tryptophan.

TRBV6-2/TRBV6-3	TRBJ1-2	ASSPGTANYGYT
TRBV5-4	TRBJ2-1	ASSSKLGPYNEQF
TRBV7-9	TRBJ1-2	ASSQRSDPSYGYT
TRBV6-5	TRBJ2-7	ASSPWGQGVYEQY
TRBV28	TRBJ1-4	AYSRDREGEKLF
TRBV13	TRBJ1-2	ASSVGLGSTNYGYT
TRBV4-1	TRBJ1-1	ASSQGRNRLNTEAF
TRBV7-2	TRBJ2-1	ASSPRTSGSYEQF
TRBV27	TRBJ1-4	ASSLSVAGTVEKLF
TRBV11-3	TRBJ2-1	ASSFGLGDEQF
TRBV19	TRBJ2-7	ASSIIDRVY
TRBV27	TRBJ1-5	ASSLGPNQPQH
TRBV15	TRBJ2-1	ATSGRLAGGVEQF
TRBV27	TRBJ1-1	ASSWTGVTEAF
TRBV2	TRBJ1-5	ASARTPNQPQH
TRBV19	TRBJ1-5	ASSNQPQH